This TCR beta chain was identified during a study of T cell changes during pregnancy in multiple sclerosis. Germline V gene lookup returns CDR1 MNHEY and CDR2 SVGAGI. This CDR3 comprises 15 residues. V lost 2 bases to trimming and J lost 1 base; unmatched junction nucleotides: 1. This table comes from immunoSEQ multiplex PCR, and its TCRdb copy is limited to in-frame clones, with some not included. There are about 98,000 clones in the sample; about 91% occur only once, and roughly 2.1% lies in the top ten. This clone has only a few counts. The TCR comes from a female donor in good health, enrolled as a control in a pregnancy study. The starting material was peripheral blood, obtained after pregnancy. The chain links TRBV6-5 to TRBJ2-2; TRBD2 agrees at 7 bases. In nucleotides, the CDR3 is TGTGCCAGCAGTTACCAGCGGGAGAACACCGGGGAGCTGTTTTTT. It encodes CASSYQRENTGELFF.